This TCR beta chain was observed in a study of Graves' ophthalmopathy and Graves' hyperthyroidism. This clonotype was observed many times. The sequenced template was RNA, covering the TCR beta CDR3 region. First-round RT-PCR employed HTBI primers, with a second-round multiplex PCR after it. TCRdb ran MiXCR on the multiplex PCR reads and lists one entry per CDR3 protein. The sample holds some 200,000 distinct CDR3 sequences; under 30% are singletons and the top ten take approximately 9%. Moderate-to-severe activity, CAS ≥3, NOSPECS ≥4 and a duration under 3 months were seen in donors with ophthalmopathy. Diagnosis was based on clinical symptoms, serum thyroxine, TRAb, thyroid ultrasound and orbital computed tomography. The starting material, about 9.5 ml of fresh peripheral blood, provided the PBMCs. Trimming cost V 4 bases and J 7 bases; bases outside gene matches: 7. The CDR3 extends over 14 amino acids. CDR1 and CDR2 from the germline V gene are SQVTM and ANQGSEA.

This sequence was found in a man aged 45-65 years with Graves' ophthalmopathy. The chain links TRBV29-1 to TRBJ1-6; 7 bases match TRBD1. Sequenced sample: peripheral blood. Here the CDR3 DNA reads TGCAGCGTTGCGGCGACAGGGCGGAATTCACCCCTCCACTTT. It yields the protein CSVAATGRNSPLHF.